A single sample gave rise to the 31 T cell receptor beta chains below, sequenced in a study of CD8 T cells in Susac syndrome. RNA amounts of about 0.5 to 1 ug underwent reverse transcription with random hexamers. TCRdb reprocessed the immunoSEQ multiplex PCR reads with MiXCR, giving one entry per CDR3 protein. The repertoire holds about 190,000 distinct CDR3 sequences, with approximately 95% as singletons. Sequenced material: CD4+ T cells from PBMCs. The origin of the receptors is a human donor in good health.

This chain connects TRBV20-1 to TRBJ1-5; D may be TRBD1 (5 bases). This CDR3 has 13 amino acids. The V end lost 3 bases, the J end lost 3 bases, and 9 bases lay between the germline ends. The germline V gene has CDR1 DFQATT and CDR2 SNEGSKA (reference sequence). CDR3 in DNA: TGCAGTGCTAGCTTCGGGGCCAATCAGCCCCAGCATTTT. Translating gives CSASFGANQPQHF.

The CDR3 DNA reads TGTGCCATCAGCCCAAACAGAGAAGATACGCAGTATTTT. It specifies CAISPNREDTQYF. The rearrangement uses TRBV10-3 and TRBJ2-3; D is unclear. The length of the CDR3 is 13 residues. The V gene's germline CDR1 is ENHRY and CDR2 SYGVKD. V lost 6 bases and J 5 bases, leaving 12 bases between the germline ends.

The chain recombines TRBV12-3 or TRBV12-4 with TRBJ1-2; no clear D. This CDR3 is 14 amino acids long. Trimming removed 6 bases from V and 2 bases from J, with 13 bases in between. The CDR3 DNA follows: TGTGCCAGCAGCGACCGGCGCAAAAACTATGGCTACACCTTC. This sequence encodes CASSDRRKNYGYTF.

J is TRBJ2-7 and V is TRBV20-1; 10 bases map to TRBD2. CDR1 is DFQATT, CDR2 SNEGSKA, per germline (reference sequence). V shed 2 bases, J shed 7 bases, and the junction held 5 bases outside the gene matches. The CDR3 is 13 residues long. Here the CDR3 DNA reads TGCAGTGCTAGACGAGAGGGACTAGCGGAGCAGTACGTC. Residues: CSARREGLAEQYV.

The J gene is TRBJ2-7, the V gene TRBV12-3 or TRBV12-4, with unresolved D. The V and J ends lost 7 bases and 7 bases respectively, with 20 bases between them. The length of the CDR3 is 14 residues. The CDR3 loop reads CASTLSGPTLEQYF. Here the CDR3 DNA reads TGTGCCAGCACCCTATCGGGCCCTACGCTTGAGCAGTACTTC.

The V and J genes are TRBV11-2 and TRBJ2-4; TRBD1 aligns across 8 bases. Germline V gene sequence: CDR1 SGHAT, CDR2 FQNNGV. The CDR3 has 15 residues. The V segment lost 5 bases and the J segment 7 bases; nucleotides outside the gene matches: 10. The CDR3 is CASSKGAGGSNIQYF. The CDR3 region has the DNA TGTGCCAGCAGCAAGGGTGCAGGGGGCAGCAACATTCAGTACTTC.

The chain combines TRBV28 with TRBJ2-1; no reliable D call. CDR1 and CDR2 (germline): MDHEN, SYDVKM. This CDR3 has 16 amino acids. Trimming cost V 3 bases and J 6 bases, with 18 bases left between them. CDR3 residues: CASSFSSTRLGNEQFF. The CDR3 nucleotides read TGTGCCAGCAGTTTCTCAAGCACAAGGCTAGGCAATGAGCAGTTCTTC.

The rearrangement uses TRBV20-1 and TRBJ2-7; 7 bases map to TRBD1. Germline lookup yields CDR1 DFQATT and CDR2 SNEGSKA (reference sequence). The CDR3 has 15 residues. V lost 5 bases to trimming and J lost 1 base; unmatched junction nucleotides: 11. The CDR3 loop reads CSASPGQSLSYEQYF. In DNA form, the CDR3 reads TGCAGTGCTTCGCCGGGACAGTCCCTTTCCTACGAGCAGTACTTC.

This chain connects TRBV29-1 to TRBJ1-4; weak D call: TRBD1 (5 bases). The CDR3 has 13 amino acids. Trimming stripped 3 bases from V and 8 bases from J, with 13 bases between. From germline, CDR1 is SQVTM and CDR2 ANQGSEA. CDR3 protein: CSVDSRVGEKLFF. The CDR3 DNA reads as TGCAGCGTTGACTCCAGGGTGGGCGAAAAACTGTTTTTT.

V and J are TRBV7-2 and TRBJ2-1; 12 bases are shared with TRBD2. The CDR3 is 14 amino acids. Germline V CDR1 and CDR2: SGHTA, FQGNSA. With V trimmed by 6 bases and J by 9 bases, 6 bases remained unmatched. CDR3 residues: CASRPSGGAVEQFF. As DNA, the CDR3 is TGTGCCAGCAGGCCTAGCGGGGGGGCTGTTGAGCAGTTCTTC.

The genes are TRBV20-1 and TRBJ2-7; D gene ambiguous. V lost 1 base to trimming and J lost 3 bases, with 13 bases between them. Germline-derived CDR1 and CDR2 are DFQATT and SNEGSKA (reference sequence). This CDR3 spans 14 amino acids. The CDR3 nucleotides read TGCAGTGCTAGAGTCACGGCCCGGTTCTACGAGCAGTACTTC. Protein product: CSARVTARFYEQYF.

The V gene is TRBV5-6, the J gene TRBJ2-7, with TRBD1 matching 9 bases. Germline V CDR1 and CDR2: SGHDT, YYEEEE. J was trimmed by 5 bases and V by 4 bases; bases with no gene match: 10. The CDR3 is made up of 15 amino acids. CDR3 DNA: TGTGCCAGCAGCCCAAAGGGACAGGGAGTCCACGAGCAGTACTTC. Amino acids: CASSPKGQGVHEQYF.

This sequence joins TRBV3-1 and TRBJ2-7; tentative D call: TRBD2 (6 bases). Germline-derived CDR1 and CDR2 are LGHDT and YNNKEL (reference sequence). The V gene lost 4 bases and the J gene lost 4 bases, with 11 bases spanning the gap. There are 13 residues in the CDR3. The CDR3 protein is CASSPASGYEQYV. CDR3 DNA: TGTGCCAGCAGCCCTGCAAGCGGGTACGAGCAGTACGTC.

The CDR3 here is CASSPLAEGNEQFF. In DNA, the CDR3 is TGCGCCTCATCCCCCCTAGCGGAGGGAAATGAGCAGTTCTTC. The V and J genes are TRBV5-1 and TRBJ2-1; 7 bases are a match to TRBD2. Germline lookup yields CDR1 SGHRS and CDR2 YFSETQ. The CDR3 has 14 residues. J gave up 7 bases and V 10 bases, and 14 bases lay outside the gene matches.

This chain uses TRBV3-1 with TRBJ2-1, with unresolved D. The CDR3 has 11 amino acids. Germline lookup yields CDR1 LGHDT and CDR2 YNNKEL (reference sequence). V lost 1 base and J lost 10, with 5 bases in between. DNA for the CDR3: TGTGCCAGCAGCCAAGGTCAGGAGCAGTTCTTC. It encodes CASSQGQEQFF.

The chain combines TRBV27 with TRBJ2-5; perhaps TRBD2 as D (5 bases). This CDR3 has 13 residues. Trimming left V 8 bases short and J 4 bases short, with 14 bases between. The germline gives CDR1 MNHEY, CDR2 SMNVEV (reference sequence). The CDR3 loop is CASRRGRAETQYF. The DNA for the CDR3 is TGTGCCAGCCGTCGTGGGAGAGCAGAGACCCAGTACTTC.

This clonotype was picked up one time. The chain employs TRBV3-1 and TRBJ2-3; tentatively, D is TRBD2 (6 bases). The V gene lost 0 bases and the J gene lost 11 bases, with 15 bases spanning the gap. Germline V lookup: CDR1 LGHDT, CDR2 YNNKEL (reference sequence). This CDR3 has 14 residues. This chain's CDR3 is CASSQDSSGEKQYF. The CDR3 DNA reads TGTGCCAGCAGCCAAGACTCATCGGGGGAGAAGCAGTATTTT.

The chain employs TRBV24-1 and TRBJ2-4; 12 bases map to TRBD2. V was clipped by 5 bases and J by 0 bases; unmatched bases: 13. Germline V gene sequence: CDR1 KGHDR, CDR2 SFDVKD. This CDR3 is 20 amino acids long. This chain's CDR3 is CATSGKMRTSGIQAKNIQYF. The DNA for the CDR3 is TGTGCCACCAGTGGGAAAATGCGGACTAGCGGGATTCAAGCCAAAAACATTCAGTACTTC.

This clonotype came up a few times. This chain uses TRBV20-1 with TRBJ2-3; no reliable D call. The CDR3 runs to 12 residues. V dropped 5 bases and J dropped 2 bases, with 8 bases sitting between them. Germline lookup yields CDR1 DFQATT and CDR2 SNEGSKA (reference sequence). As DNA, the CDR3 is TGCAGTGCTTCAGGACCCACAGATACGCAGTATTTT. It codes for CSASGPTDTQYF.

In nucleotides, the CDR3 is TGTGCCAGCAGCTCTCGGGGCGGGGGGCCCTACGAGCAGTACTTC. It encodes CASSSRGGGPYEQYF. The J gene is TRBJ2-7, the V gene TRBV7-2; 8 bases line up with TRBD2. V lost 4 bases, J lost 2 bases, and 7 bases stayed unmatched. In germline, CDR1 is SGHTA, CDR2 FQGNSA. CDR3 length: 15 amino acids.

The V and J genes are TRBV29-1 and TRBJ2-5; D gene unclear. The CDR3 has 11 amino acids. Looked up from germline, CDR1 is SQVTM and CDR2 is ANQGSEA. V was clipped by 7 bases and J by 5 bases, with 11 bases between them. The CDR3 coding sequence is TGCAGCGCCGCTCCGGTGGAGACCCAGTACTTC. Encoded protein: CSAAPVETQYF.

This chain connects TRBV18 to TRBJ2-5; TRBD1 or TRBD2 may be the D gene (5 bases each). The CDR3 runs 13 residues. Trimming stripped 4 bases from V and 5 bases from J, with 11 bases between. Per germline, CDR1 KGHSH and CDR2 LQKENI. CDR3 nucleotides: TGTGCCAGCTCACGGGGGATTACGGAGACCCAGTACTTC. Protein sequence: CASSRGITETQYF.

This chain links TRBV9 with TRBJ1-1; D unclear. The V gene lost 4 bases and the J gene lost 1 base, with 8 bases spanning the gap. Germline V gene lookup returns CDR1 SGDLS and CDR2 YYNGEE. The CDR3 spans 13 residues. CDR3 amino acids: CASSPPANTEAFF. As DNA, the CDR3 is TGTGCCAGCAGCCCACCGGCGAACACTGAAGCTTTCTTT.

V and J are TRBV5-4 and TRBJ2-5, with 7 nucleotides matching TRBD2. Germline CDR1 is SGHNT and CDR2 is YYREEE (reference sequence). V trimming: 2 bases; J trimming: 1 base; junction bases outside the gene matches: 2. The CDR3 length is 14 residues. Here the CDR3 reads CASSLSGTQETQYF. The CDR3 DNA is TGTGCCAGCAGCTTAAGCGGGACCCAAGAGACCCAGTACTTC.

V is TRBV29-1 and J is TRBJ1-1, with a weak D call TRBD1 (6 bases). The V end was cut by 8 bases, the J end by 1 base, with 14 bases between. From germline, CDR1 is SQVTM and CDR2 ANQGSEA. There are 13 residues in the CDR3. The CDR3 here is CSSEGGTNTEAFF. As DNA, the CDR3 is TGCAGCAGTGAAGGGGGTACGAACACTGAAGCTTTCTTT.

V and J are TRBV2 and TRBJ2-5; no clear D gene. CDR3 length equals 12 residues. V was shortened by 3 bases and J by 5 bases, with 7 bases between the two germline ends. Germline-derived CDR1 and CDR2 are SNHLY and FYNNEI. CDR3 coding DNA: TGTGCCAGCAGTGACCTGGGGGAGACCCAGTACTTC. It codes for CASSDLGETQYF.

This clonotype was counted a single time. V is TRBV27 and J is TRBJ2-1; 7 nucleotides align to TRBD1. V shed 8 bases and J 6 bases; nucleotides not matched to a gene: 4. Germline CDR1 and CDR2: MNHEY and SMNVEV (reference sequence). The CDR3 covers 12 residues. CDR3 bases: TGTGCCAGCGCAACAGGGGCCAATGAGCAGTTCTTC. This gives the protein CASATGANEQFF.

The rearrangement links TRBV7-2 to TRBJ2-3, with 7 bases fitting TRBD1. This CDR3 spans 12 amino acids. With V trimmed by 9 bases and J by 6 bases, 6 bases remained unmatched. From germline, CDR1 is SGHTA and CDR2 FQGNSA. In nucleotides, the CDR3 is TGTGCCAGTACAGGGGTTGGGGATACGCAGTATTTT. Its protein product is CASTGVGDTQYF.

The CDR3 loop is CSEGLAGAGKDTQYF. The CDR3 DNA sequence: TGCAGTGAGGGACTAGCGGGAGCTGGCAAAGATACGCAGTATTTT. The genes are TRBV20-1 and TRBJ2-3; 14 positions match TRBD2. The CDR3 contains 15 residues. V lost 7 bases, J lost 5 bases, and 8 bases stayed unmatched. Germline V gives CDR1 DFQATT, CDR2 SNEGSKA (reference sequence).

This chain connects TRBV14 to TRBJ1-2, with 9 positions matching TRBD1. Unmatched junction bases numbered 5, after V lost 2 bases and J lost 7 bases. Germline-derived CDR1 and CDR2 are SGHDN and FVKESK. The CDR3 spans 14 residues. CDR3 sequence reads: CASSQPGTGSGYTF. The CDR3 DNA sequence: TGTGCCAGCAGCCAACCCGGGACAGGGTCTGGCTACACCTTC.

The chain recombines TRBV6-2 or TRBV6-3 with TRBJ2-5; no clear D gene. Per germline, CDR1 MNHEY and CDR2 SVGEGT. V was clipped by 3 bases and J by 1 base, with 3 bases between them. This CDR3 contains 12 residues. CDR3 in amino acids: CASSYTQETQYF. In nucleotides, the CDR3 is TGTGCCAGCAGTTATACCCAAGAGACCCAGTACTTC.